The 22 T cell receptor beta chains reported below all come from one sample, sequenced in a study of T cells in Graves' hyperthyroidism and ophthalmopathy. TCR beta CDR3 regions were amplified from RNA. The HTBI set primed first-round TCR CDR3 RT-PCR. TCRdb recomputed calls from the multiplex PCR reads with MiXCR, one row per CDR3 protein. Seen here are about 660,000 distinct CDR3 sequences, roughly 46% observed once, and the top ten hold less than 9.5%. The sequencing sample was made of peripheral blood or thyroid tissue (not recorded which). All receptors derive from an adult man with Graves' disease, either hyperthyroidism or ophthalmopathy (not recorded which).

The chain combines TRBV7-9 with TRBJ2-2; D perhaps matches TRBD1 (5 bases). V dropped 5 bases and J dropped 0 bases, with 13 bases sitting between them. The germline V gene has CDR1 SEHNR and CDR2 FQNEAQ (reference sequence). There are 16 residues in the CDR3. The CDR3 DNA follows: TGTGCCAGCAGCCCGGTGGGGCCTTCGAACACCGGGGAGCTGTTTTTT. It yields the protein CASSPVGPSNTGELFF.

V usage is TRBV24-1 and J usage is TRBJ1-2; no clear D. The germline CDR1 and CDR2 sequences are KGHDR and SFDVKD. CDR3 length: 12 amino acids. The V end lost 6 bases, the J end lost 4 bases, and 8 bases lay between the germline ends. The CDR3, as DNA: TGTGCCACCAGTTCGGACGGCTATGGCTACACCTTC. Translating it yields CATSSDGYGYTF.

This rearrangement joins TRBV7-2 to TRBJ2-7; D possibly uses TRBD1 or TRBD2 (5 bases each). This CDR3 is 15 amino acids long. Trimming cost V 3 bases and J 6 bases, with 18 bases left between them. CDR1 and CDR2 from the germline V gene are SGHTA and FQGNSA. The CDR3 region has the DNA TGTGCCAGCAGCTTCTCCGGGACGGAGTGGAGCGAGCAGTACTTC. It yields the protein CASSFSGTEWSEQYF.

The rearrangement uses TRBV29-1 and TRBJ1-1, with D tentatively TRBD1 (5 bases). This CDR3 region has 15 residues. The V and J ends lost 5 bases and 1 base respectively, with 17 bases between them. The germline CDR1 and CDR2 sequences are SQVTM and ANQGSEA. This chain's CDR3 is CSVTPRMTENTEAFF. CDR3 in DNA: TGCAGCGTTACCCCCCGCATGACAGAGAACACTGAAGCTTTCTTT.

CDR3 residues: CSVGLAGVHEHF. CDR3 bases: TGCAGCGTTGGTCTAGCGGGAGTCCACGAGCATTTT. This chain joins TRBV29-1 and TRBJ1-5; D is unresolved. Germline V gene data show CDR1 as SQVTM and CDR2 as ANQGSEA. The CDR3 has 12 residues. The V gene lost 4 bases and the J gene lost 14 bases, with 18 bases spanning the gap.

This chain uses TRBV2 with TRBJ1-2, with D perhaps TRBD1 (6 bases). CDR3 length equals 12 residues. CDR1 and CDR2 from the germline V gene are SNHLY and FYNNEI. Deletions cut 4 bases from V and 8 bases from J, with 11 bases between. CDR3 coding DNA: TGTGCCAGCAGTGTACAGGGAGGCGGCTACACCTTC. Residues: CASSVQGGGYTF.

The chain couples TRBV9 to TRBJ1-1, with D perhaps matching TRBD1 (5 bases). Germline values: CDR1 SGDLS, CDR2 YYNGEE. The CDR3 runs 16 residues. V shed 4 bases and J shed 0 bases, with 16 bases lying between them. The CDR3 loop reads CASSPWDGALNTEAFF. CDR3 coding DNA: TGTGCCAGCAGCCCGTGGGACGGAGCCCTGAACACTGAAGCTTTCTTT.

The chain couples TRBV5-6 to TRBJ1-5; D not certain. Trimming removed 1 base from V and 2 bases from J, with 13 bases in between. In germline, CDR1 is SGHDT, CDR2 YYEEEE. The CDR3 is 16 residues long. CDR3 amino acids: CASSLNTAMGNQPQHF. Here the CDR3 DNA reads TGTGCCAGCAGCTTGAACACGGCTATGGGCAATCAGCCCCAGCATTTT. Filled out from reference TRBV5-6 and TRBJ1-5, the complete variable domain reads DAGVTQSPTHLIKTRGQQVTLRCSPKSGHDTVSWYQQALGQGPQFIFQYYEEEERQRGNFPDRFSGHQFPNYSSELNVNALLLGDSALYLCASSLNTAMGNQPQHFGDGTRLSIL.

The table lists this clonotype with many counts. The rearrangement uses TRBV15 and TRBJ1-5, with D perhaps TRBD1 (6 bases). The CDR3 sequence is 16 residues long. With 0 bases removed from V and 0 bases from J, the gap between germline ends came to 9 bases. The germline V gene encodes CDR1 LNHNV and CDR2 YYDKDF (reference sequence). CDR3 region: CATSREGGHSNQPQHF. In DNA form, the CDR3 reads TGTGCCACCAGCAGAGAAGGGGGTCATAGCAATCAGCCCCAGCATTTT.

A word on this clonotype: Being one base from a much bigger clone, this may be a read error. V gene TRBV29-1 combines with J gene TRBJ2-5, with D perhaps matching TRBD1 (6 bases). Trimming shortened V by 4 bases and J by 1 base, and 13 bases separated the two germline ends. The CDR3 is made up of 14 amino acids. Germline values: CDR1 SQVTM, CDR2 ANQGSEA. CDR3 sequence reads: CSVGRTASQETQYF. The DNA for the CDR3 is TGCAGCGTTGGTAGGACAGCGAGCCAAGAGACCCAGTACTTC.

A remark on this clonotype: Possible read error: a much larger clone is one base away. V is TRBV10-2 and J is TRBJ1-5, with D unclear. In germline, CDR1 is WSHSY, CDR2 SAAADI. This CDR3 is 14 amino acids long. DNA of the CDR3: TGCGCCAGCAGTGAGCCTTATAGCAGTCAGCCCCAGCATTTT. Encoded protein: CASSEPYSSQPQHF.

This clonotype was counted only a few times. This chain connects TRBV4-1 to TRBJ1-2; no clear D gene. Germline CDR1 reads MGHRA; CDR2 reads YSYEKL. The CDR3 spans 16 residues. V shed 3 bases and J shed 2 bases, with 16 bases lying between them. This CDR3 reads CASSHGWTETNYGYTF. The DNA for the CDR3 is TGCGCCAGCAGCCACGGATGGACGGAGACGAACTATGGCTACACCTTC.

CDR3 amino acids: CSASGDRGHSEAFF. CDR3 nucleotide sequence: TGCAGTGCTAGTGGGGACAGGGGGCACTCTGAAGCTTTCTTT. The chain carries TRBV20-1 and TRBJ1-1; 12 bases fit TRBD1. Looked up from germline, CDR1 is DFQATT and CDR2 is SNEGSKA (reference sequence). The CDR3 totals 14 residues. J lost 6 bases, V lost 3 bases, and 5 bases had no gene match.

The rearrangement links TRBV5-1 to TRBJ1-2; D possibly corresponds to TRBD1 (6 bases). V was clipped by 7 bases and J by 8 bases, with 15 bases between them. Germline V gives CDR1 SGHRS, CDR2 YFSETQ. CDR3 length equals 12 residues. The CDR3 loop reads CASGSDRYGYTF. The DNA for the CDR3 is TGCGCCAGCGGCTCGGACAGATACGGCTACACCTTC.

The DNA for the CDR3 is TGTGCCAGCAAGGAAGGGACCGAGATTAGCAATCAGCCCCAGCATTTT. This codes for CASKEGTEISNQPQHF. This chain uses TRBV2 with TRBJ1-5; the D gene is possibly TRBD1 (5 bases). The CDR3 contains 16 residues. Looked up from germline, CDR1 is SNHLY and CDR2 is FYNNEI. The germline V and J ends were trimmed by 7 bases and 0 bases, with 16 bases remaining between them.

This clonotype was observed many times. This chain links TRBV29-1 with TRBJ1-1; tentative D call: TRBD1 (6 bases). The V end lost 8 bases, the J end lost 1 base, and 14 bases lay between the germline ends. Germline CDR1 SQVTM, CDR2 ANQGSEA. CDR3 length: 13 amino acids. This chain's CDR3 is CSSIGQPNTEAFF. The CDR3, as DNA: TGCAGCTCTATTGGACAGCCGAACACTGAAGCTTTCTTT.

The rearrangement links TRBV20-1 to TRBJ2-7, with D possibly being TRBD1 (6 bases). Germline CDR1 is DFQATT and CDR2 is SNEGSKA (reference sequence). The CDR3 has 16 amino acids. Trimming left V 0 bases short and J 0 bases short, with 15 bases between. The CDR3 loop is CSARDVHQGSSYEQYF. The CDR3 region has the DNA TGCAGTGCTAGAGATGTCCACCAGGGGAGCTCCTACGAGCAGTACTTC.

This clonotype came up many times. The V gene is TRBV4-1, the J gene TRBJ1-6; 7 bases agree with TRBD1. Germline CDR1 is MGHRA and CDR2 is YSYEKL. The V segment lost 4 bases and the J segment 7 bases; nucleotides outside the gene matches: 7. This CDR3 is 15 amino acids long. The CDR3, as DNA: TGCGCCAGCAGCCCAGGACAGGAGGGGAATTCACCCCTCCACTTT. It specifies CASSPGQEGNSPLHF.

This chain connects TRBV12-3 or TRBV12-4 to TRBJ2-7; the D is unclear. V was cut by 6 bases and J by 3 bases, with 9 bases left in between. The CDR3 covers 12 residues. The CDR3 is CASRYGYYEQYF. In DNA form, the CDR3 reads TGTGCCAGCAGGTATGGGTACTACGAGCAGTACTTC.

This clonotype was counted ten times or more. The chain has TRBV10-3 and TRBJ1-1; 12 bases are a match to TRBD1. The germline CDR1 and CDR2 sequences are ENHRY and SYGVKD. The V and J ends lost 4 bases and 4 bases, in that order; junction bases with no gene match: 7. The length of the CDR3 is 16 residues. Here the CDR3 DNA reads TGTGCCATCAGTGTGAGGGACAGGGGGCGAAGCACTGAAGCTTTCTTT. The encoded protein is CAISVRDRGRSTEAFF.

This clonotype was detected many times. The chain couples TRBV29-1 to TRBJ1-1; D gene ambiguous. Trimming removed 2 bases at V and 10 bases at J, with 11 bases between. Per germline, CDR1 SQVTM and CDR2 ANQGSEA. This CDR3 spans 11 amino acids. CDR3 residues: CSVETVGGAFF. DNA of the CDR3: TGCAGCGTTGAAACGGTCGGAGGAGCTTTCTTT.

Details on this clonotype: Likely a read error: the CDR3 ends without its conserved phenylalanine or tryptophan. This rearrangement joins TRBV19 to TRBJ1-1; D possibly corresponds to TRBD1 (5 bases). V lost 5 bases and J 1 base, leaving 14 bases between the germline ends. CDR1 and CDR2 from the germline V gene are LNHDA and SQIVND (reference sequence). The CDR3 is 15 residues long. This CDR3 reads CASSDLGRRNTEAFL. CDR3 DNA: TGTGCCAGTAGTGACCTGGGACGGAGGAACACTGAAGCTTTCCTT.